What follows are 19 T cell receptor beta chains derived from one specimen sequenced in a study of blood T cell repertoires in COVID-19. Measured with immunoSEQ multiplex PCR; TCRdb has only the in-frame clones, and not every one. This table holds 150,000 or so clones, 75% to 80% found once. Sequenced material: PBMCs or T cells enriched from blood (not recorded which). All receptors come from a woman aged 45 to 65 who had recovered from COVID-19.

This clone was seen a single time. The rearrangement uses TRBV5-1 and TRBJ1-2; 7 nucleotides align to TRBD1. The J segment lost 11 bases and the V segment lost 4 bases, leaving 14 bases of the junction unmatched. Germline V gene data show CDR1 as SGHRS and CDR2 as YFSETQ. The CDR3 spans 14 residues. The CDR3 DNA is TGCGCCAGCAGCCCAGGGACAGTACCTCAATGGTACACCTTC. Protein sequence: CASSPGTVPQWYTF.

The rearrangement links TRBV12-3 or TRBV12-4 to TRBJ2-5; D is unresolved. The CDR3 sequence is 11 residues long. The V end lost 5 bases, the J end lost 3 bases, and 4 bases lay between the germline ends. CDR3 DNA sequence: TGTGCCAGCAGTCAGAAAGAGACCCAGTACTTC. This sequence encodes CASSQKETQYF.

This clone showed up just a few times. The chain uses TRBV18 and TRBJ2-7; TRBD2 is a possible D gene (6 bases). Germline CDR1 is KGHSH and CDR2 is LQKENI. This CDR3 has 15 amino acids. Trimming shortened V by 2 bases and J by 0 bases, and 11 bases separated the two germline ends. The CDR3 loop reads CASSPGGWDSYEQYF. In DNA form, the CDR3 reads TGTGCCAGCTCACCAGGAGGGTGGGACTCCTACGAGCAGTACTTC.

This chain links TRBV10-3 with TRBJ1-5, with D uncertain. V was cut by 0 bases and J by 9 bases, with 12 bases left in between. Per germline, CDR1 ENHRY and CDR2 SYGVKD. The CDR3 has 14 amino acids. DNA of the CDR3: TGTGCCATCAGTGAGTCGACTCCCGGGTCGCCCCAGCATTTT. Its translation is CAISESTPGSPQHF.

The chain is built from TRBV6-1 and TRBJ2-5; 11 bases are a match to TRBD2. The junction had 4 bases not matched to a gene; V was cut back by 5 bases and J by 2 bases. Germline values: CDR1 MNHNS, CDR2 SASEGT. The CDR3 has 15 residues. CDR3 residues: CASSQGLADQETQYF. The DNA for the CDR3 is TGTGCCAGCAGTCAGGGACTAGCGGATCAAGAGACCCAGTACTTC.

Written as DNA, the CDR3 is TGTGCCAGCACCAAGACAGGGGGCACTGAAGCTTTCTTT. This sequence encodes CASTKTGGTEAFF. This chain links TRBV2 with TRBJ1-1, with 9 bases matching TRBD1. This CDR3 contains 13 residues. CDR1 is SNHLY, CDR2 FYNNEI, per germline. V lost 7 bases and J lost 4; bases outside the gene matches: 4.

The chain combines TRBV9 with TRBJ1-5, with D uncertain. The V gene's germline CDR1 is SGDLS and CDR2 YYNGEE. The ends were cut back, 3 bases at V and 5 bases at J, with 9 bases in the middle. The CDR3 has 13 residues. The CDR3 loop reads CASSGHGYQPQHF. The CDR3 DNA is TGTGCCAGCAGCGGTCACGGGTATCAGCCCCAGCATTTT.

This chain links TRBV7-6 with TRBJ1-3; unclear D gene. With 0 bases removed from V and 0 bases from J, the gap between germline ends came to 12 bases. The CDR3 consists of 17 residues. Germline V lookup: CDR1 SGHVS, CDR2 FNYEAQ. The DNA for the CDR3 is TGTGCCAGCAGCTTAGCGTCGGTGGGAGGCTCTGGAAACACCATATATTTT. Translating it yields CASSLASVGGSGNTIYF.

The chain combines TRBV7-3 with TRBJ2-7; the match to TRBD2 covers 8 bases. CDR3 size: 14 residues. The V and J ends lost 5 bases and 7 bases, in that order; junction bases with no gene match: 10. Germline CDR1 is SGHTA and CDR2 is FQGTGA. The CDR3 loop is CASSPSSGAGEQYF. The CDR3 coding sequence is TGTGCCAGCAGCCCAAGTAGCGGGGCCGGGGAGCAGTACTTC.

The V call is TRBV7-6, the J call TRBJ2-3; 8 bases fit TRBD2. V lost 2 bases to trimming and J lost 5 bases; unmatched junction nucleotides: 9. Germline-derived CDR1 and CDR2 are SGHVS and FNYEAQ. CDR3 length equals 16 residues. The CDR3 nucleotides read TGTGCCAGCAGCTTAAGGTGGGCGGGGGGACGAGATACGCAGTATTTT. Amino acid sequence: CASSLRWAGGRDTQYF.

The rearrangement uses TRBV19 and TRBJ1-2; 8 nucleotides match TRBD1. Germline values: CDR1 LNHDA, CDR2 SQIVND (reference sequence). V was clipped by 2 bases and J by 4 bases; unmatched bases: 6. CDR3 size: 15 residues. CDR3 protein: CASSIFAGTGYGYTF. The DNA of the CDR3 is TGTGCCAGTAGTATATTCGCAGGGACAGGCTATGGCTACACCTTC.

This clone was observed a few times. This sequence joins TRBV19 and TRBJ2-3; a weak D match, TRBD1 (6 bases). CDR1 LNHDA and CDR2 SQIVND come from the germline V gene (reference sequence). V lost 4 bases and J 1 base, leaving 18 bases between the germline ends. This CDR3 has 17 amino acids. The CDR3 spells CASSTLRTVWGTDTQYF. DNA of the CDR3: TGTGCCAGTAGTACCCTCCGGACAGTGTGGGGCACAGATACGCAGTATTTT.

The gene calls are TRBV30 and TRBJ2-7; TRBD2 might be the D (5 bases). Trimming took 8 bases from V and 7 from J, leaving 12 bases between them. The CDR3 has 10 amino acids. The germline V gene encodes CDR1 GTSNPN and CDR2 SVGIG (reference sequence). CDR3 coding DNA: TGTGCCAATGGACCGGGGGAGCAGTACTTC. It specifies CANGPGEQYF. The variable domain in full, completed from reference TRBV30 and TRBJ2-7, reads SQTIHQWPATLVQPVGSPLSLECTVEGTSNPNLYWYRQAAGRGLQLLFYSVGIGQISSEVPQNLSASRPQDRQFILSSKKLLLSDSGFYLCANGPGEQYFGPGTRLTVT.

The rearrangement uses TRBV3-1 (or the pseudogene TRBV3-2) and TRBJ1-1; TRBD1 matches at 7 bases. CDR1 and CDR2 from the germline V gene are LGHDT and YNNKEL (reference sequence). V gave up 6 bases and J gave up 3 bases; unmatched junction bases: 4. The CDR3 contains 13 residues. The CDR3 DNA follows: TGTGCCAGCAGTGGGACAGTTGACACTGAAGCTTTCTTT. Translating it yields CASSGTVDTEAFF.

The gene calls are TRBV19 and TRBJ2-1; 7 positions agree with TRBD2. There are 15 residues in the CDR3. In germline, CDR1 is LNHDA, CDR2 SQIVND (reference sequence). The CDR3 nucleotides read TGTGCAGCAGATACCGGACTAGGGACCTACAATGAGCAGTTCTTC. It encodes CAADTGLGTYNEQFF.

The rearrangement uses TRBV13 and TRBJ2-2; D is possibly TRBD1 (6 bases). From germline, CDR1 is PRHDT and CDR2 FYEKMQ (reference sequence). The CDR3 totals 14 residues. The V and J ends lost 4 bases and 7 bases respectively, with 13 bases between them. CDR3 DNA: TGTGCCAGCAGCTCAACAGGGAGTGTCGGGGAGCTGTTTTTT. It is translated as CASSSTGSVGELFF. Supplemented by reference TRBV13 and TRBJ2-2, the full variable domain reads AAGVIQSPRHLIKEKRETATLKCYPIPRHDTVYWYQQGPGQDPQFLISFYEKMQSDKGSIPDRFSAQQFSDYHSELNMSSLELGDSALYFCASSSTGSVGELFFGEGSRLTVL.

The chain is built from TRBV4-1 and TRBJ2-7; D possibly corresponds to TRBD1 (6 bases). V dropped 0 bases and J dropped 0 bases, with 12 bases sitting between them. The CDR3 spans 16 residues. Germline V gene sequence: CDR1 MGHRA, CDR2 YSYEKL. Here the CDR3 reads CASSQEAVGGSYEQYF. The DNA for the CDR3 is TGCGCCAGCAGCCAAGAGGCGGTAGGGGGCTCCTACGAGCAGTACTTC.

The chain is built from TRBV2 and TRBJ1-5; 11 positions agree with TRBD1. Germline-derived CDR1 and CDR2 are SNHLY and FYNNEI. V shed 1 base and J 5 bases; nucleotides not matched to a gene: 7. The CDR3 extends over 17 amino acids. The chain's CDR3 is CASSEDEGTGGYQPQHF. The DNA of the CDR3 is TGTGCCAGCAGTGAAGATGAAGGGACAGGGGGTTATCAGCCCCAGCATTTT.

V is TRBV10-3 and J is TRBJ2-7; D is possibly TRBD1 (6 bases). The CDR3 extends over 13 amino acids. Trimming cost V 6 bases and J 6 bases, with 15 bases left between them. CDR1 is ENHRY, CDR2 SYGVKD, per germline. The CDR3 protein is CAIRGAGGSEQYF. In DNA form, the CDR3 reads TGTGCCATCAGGGGGGCAGGAGGCTCCGAGCAGTACTTC.